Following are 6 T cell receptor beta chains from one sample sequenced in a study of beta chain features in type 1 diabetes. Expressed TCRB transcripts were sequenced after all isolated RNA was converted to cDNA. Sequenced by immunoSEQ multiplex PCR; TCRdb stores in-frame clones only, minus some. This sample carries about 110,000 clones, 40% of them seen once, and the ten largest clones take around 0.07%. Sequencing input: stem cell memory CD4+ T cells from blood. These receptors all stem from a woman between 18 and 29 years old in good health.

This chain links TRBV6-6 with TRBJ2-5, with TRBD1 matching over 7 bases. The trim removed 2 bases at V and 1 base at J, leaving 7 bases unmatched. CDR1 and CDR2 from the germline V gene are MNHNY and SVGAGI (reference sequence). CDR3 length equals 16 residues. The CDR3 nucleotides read TGTGCCAGCAGTTACATGTTTGACAGGGCCCAAGAGACCCAGTACTTC. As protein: CASSYMFDRAQETQYF.

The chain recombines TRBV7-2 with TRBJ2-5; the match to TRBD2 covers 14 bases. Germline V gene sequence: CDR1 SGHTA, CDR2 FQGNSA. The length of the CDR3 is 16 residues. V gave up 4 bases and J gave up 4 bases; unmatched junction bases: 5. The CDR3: CASSSMGLAGAETQYF. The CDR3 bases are TGTGCCAGCAGCTCCATGGGACTAGCGGGAGCAGAGACCCAGTACTTC.

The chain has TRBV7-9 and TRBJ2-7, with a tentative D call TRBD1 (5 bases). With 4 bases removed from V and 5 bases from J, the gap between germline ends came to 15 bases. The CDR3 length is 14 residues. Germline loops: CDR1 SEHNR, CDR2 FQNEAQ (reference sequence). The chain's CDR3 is CASSSDTILDEQYF. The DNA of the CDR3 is TGTGCCAGCAGCTCGGACACAATTCTCGACGAGCAGTACTTC.

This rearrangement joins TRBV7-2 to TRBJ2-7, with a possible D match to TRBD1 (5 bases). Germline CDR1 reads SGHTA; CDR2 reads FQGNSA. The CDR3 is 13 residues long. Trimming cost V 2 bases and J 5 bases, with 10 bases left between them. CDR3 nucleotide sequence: TGTGCCAGCAGCTTAAGCCAGGGCCACGAGCAGTACTTC. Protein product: CASSLSQGHEQYF.

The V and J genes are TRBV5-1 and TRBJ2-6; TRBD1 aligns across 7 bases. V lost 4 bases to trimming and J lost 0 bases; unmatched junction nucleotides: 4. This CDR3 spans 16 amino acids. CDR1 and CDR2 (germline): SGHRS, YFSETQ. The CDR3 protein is CASSPQGSSGANVLTF. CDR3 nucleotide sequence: TGCGCCAGCAGCCCACAGGGGAGCTCTGGGGCCAACGTCCTGACTTTC.

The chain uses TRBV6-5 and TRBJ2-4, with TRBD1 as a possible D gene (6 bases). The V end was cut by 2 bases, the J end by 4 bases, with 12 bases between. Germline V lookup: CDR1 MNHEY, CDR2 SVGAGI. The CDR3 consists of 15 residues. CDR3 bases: TGTGCCAGCAGTTACGACGGACAGATTAAAAACATTCAGTACTTC. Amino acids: CASSYDGQIKNIQYF.